These 21 T cell receptor beta chains share one sample of origin, sequenced in a study of cytomegalovirus exposure and HLA in healthy donors. In the PCR, 60 Vbeta and 13 Jbeta primers were used. The repertoire was sequenced with immunoSEQ multiplex PCR; TCRdb's copy has only in-frame clones and lacks some. The profile shows 150,000 to 200,000 clones, around 82% of them singletons. Material: PBMCs. These receptors came from a young man in good health and CMV-seronegative.

This clone has just a few counts. Other DNA sequences in the sample encode the same CDR3. The rearrangement uses TRBV7-6 and TRBJ1-1; D unresolved. In germline, CDR1 is SGHVS, CDR2 FNYEAQ. The CDR3 runs to 15 residues. The V gene lost 5 bases and the J gene lost 0 bases, with 13 bases spanning the gap. CDR3 coding DNA: TGTGCCAGCAGCCTAGAGGCAGACATGAACACTGAAGCTTTCTTT. Translated: CASSLEADMNTEAFF.

The chain uses TRBV27 and TRBJ2-7, with D perhaps matching TRBD1 (6 bases). Trimming cost V 6 bases and J 3 bases, with 12 bases left between them. This CDR3 region has 13 residues. Germline V gene sequence: CDR1 MNHEY, CDR2 SMNVEV (reference sequence). The DNA of the CDR3 is TGTGCCAGCAGCCCCGGGACAAACTACGAGCAGTACTTC. Amino acid sequence: CASSPGTNYEQYF.

The rearrangement joins TRBV10-3 to TRBJ2-1, with a tentative D call TRBD2 (5 bases). The CDR3 spans 16 residues. Trimming left V 6 bases short and J 0 bases short, with 15 bases between. CDR1 and CDR2 (germline): ENHRY, SYGVKD. The CDR3 loop reads CAIRSTRDSSYNEQFF. For the CDR3, the DNA is TGTGCCATCAGGAGTACCCGGGATAGCTCCTACAATGAGCAGTTCTTC.

The chain joins TRBV6-1 to TRBJ2-1; D is uncertain. Trimming cost V 0 bases and J 10 bases, with 7 bases left between them. The CDR3 runs 12 residues. Per the germline V gene, CDR1 is MNHNS and CDR2 is SASEGT. Here the CDR3 DNA reads TGTGCCAGCAGTGAAGCGGGCAGGGAGCAGTTCTTC. Translated, it gives CASSEAGREQFF.

The gene calls are TRBV2 and TRBJ2-2, with 8 bases lining up with TRBD1. Germline-derived CDR1 and CDR2 are SNHLY and FYNNEI. The V segment lost 11 bases and the J segment 7 bases; nucleotides outside the gene matches: 15. The CDR3 totals 15 residues. The CDR3 protein is CARTGPTGGHGELFF. The CDR3 DNA reads TGTGCCCGCACCGGGCCCACAGGGGGGCACGGGGAGCTGTTTTTT.

The chain has TRBV29-1 and TRBJ1-1; 10 nucleotides align to TRBD1. V lost 6 bases and J lost 4; bases outside the gene matches: 2. The CDR3 has 12 residues. Germline-derived CDR1 and CDR2 are SQVTM and ANQGSEA. The CDR3 loop reads CSVGDRGTEAFF. CDR3 bases: TGCAGCGTGGGGGACAGGGGCACTGAAGCTTTCTTT.

This clone was recorded at least ten times. This CDR3 is also generated by other DNA sequences in the sample. This sequence joins TRBV28 and TRBJ1-5, with 7 bases fitting TRBD1. The CDR3 is made up of 14 amino acids. Germline V lookup: CDR1 MDHEN, CDR2 SYDVKM. The ends lost 5 bases at V and 6 bases at J; junction bases unmatched: 7. The CDR3 loop is CASSPRQGGQPQHF. In nucleotides, the CDR3 is TGTGCCAGCAGTCCTCGACAGGGTGGTCAGCCCCAGCATTTT.

The chain uses TRBV6-6 and TRBJ2-2; TRBD1 is a possible D gene (6 bases). The V gene lost 6 bases and the J gene lost 6 bases, with 14 bases spanning the gap. The CDR3 is 14 amino acids. The germline V gene encodes CDR1 MNHNY and CDR2 SVGAGI (reference sequence). The CDR3 DNA reads as TGTGCCAGCAGCCCAACAGGGACGGCCGGGGAGCTGTTTTTT. Encoded protein: CASSPTGTAGELFF.

The chain carries TRBV10-3 and TRBJ2-2; D is uncertain. V lost 2 bases, J lost 11 bases, and 15 bases lay in between. Germline assignment: CDR1 ENHRY and CDR2 SYGVKD. The CDR3 is made up of 14 amino acids. The CDR3 loop is CAISEELNVRELFF. The CDR3 bases are TGTGCCATCAGTGAGGAACTCAACGTTCGTGAGCTGTTTTTT.

This chain joins TRBV6-6 and TRBJ1-5; D unresolved. Germline V CDR1 and CDR2: MNHNY, SVGAGI (reference sequence). V was trimmed by 7 bases and J by 2 bases, leaving 12 bases between them. This CDR3 spans 14 amino acids. CDR3 nucleotides: TGTGCCAGCAAAGAGGGCGGCCGCAATCAGCCCCAGCATTTT. This translates into CASKEGGRNQPQHF.

The sample holds a few counts of this clone. This chain connects TRBV19 to TRBJ2-2, with 11 bases aligning to TRBD2. The CDR3 spans 18 residues. V dropped 1 base and J dropped 2; count of bases not matched to a gene: 6. Germline CDR1 reads LNHDA; CDR2 reads SQIVND (reference sequence). CDR3 protein: CASSIVLAGGRNTGELFF. DNA of the CDR3: TGTGCCAGTAGTATAGTTCTAGCGGGAGGACGTAACACCGGGGAGCTGTTTTTT.

The genes are TRBV14 and TRBJ2-7, with TRBD1 matching 11 bases. Per germline, CDR1 SGHDN and CDR2 FVKESK. Trimming cost V 3 bases and J 3 bases; bases outside gene matches: 4. This CDR3 region has 15 residues. The CDR3 coding sequence is TGTGCCAGCAGCCACTGGACAGGGGGCGGCTACGAGCAGTACTTC. Amino acid sequence: CASSHWTGGGYEQYF.

This chain links TRBV6-5 with TRBJ2-5, with D perhaps matching TRBD1 (5 bases). The end of the DNA is better explained by TRBJ2-7, so the J call may be wrong. The CDR3 is 16 residues long. Germline loops: CDR1 MNHEY, CDR2 SVGAGI. The DNA of the CDR3 is TGTGCCAGCAGTTACTCGATCCAGGGCGCATCCTACGAGCAGTACTTC. Its protein product is CASSYSIQGASYEQYF.

The V gene is TRBV5-1, the J gene TRBJ2-7, with TRBD1 identical over 10 bases. Germline-derived CDR1 and CDR2 are SGHRS and YFSETQ. The CDR3 consists of 14 residues. V lost 4 bases and J lost 4; bases outside the gene matches: 5. The CDR3 loop reads CASSQRTGGYEQYF. For the CDR3, the DNA is TGCGCCAGCAGCCAAAGGACAGGGGGATACGAGCAGTACTTC.

To note about this clone: At one boundary the junction diverges from the germline segment, which might be a read error. This rearrangement joins TRBV4-3 to TRBJ2-7, with 7 bases aligning to TRBD1. Germline values: CDR1 LGHNA, CDR2 YSLEER. This CDR3 has 14 amino acids. Here the CDR3 DNA reads TGCGCCAGCAGCCTACAGGGGCGGTCCTACGAGCAGTGCTTC. Translated: CASSLQGRSYEQCF.

This clone was counted a few times. The chain employs TRBV7-9 and TRBJ1-2, with 9 nucleotides matching TRBD1. The V gene's germline CDR1 is SEHNR and CDR2 FQNEAQ (reference sequence). V dropped 2 bases and J dropped 6; count of bases not matched to a gene: 10. The length of the CDR3 is 16 residues. For the CDR3, the DNA is TGTGCCAGCAGCTTAAATTTGGGACAGGGAACGGATGGCTACACCTTC. Translated: CASSLNLGQGTDGYTF.

The rearrangement links TRBV7-9 to TRBJ1-5; D gene uncertain. Germline V gene lookup returns CDR1 SEHNR and CDR2 FQNEAQ (reference sequence). This CDR3 spans 12 amino acids. Trimming took 1 base from V and 5 from J, leaving 3 bases between them. Here the CDR3 reads CASSLVDQPQHF. The CDR3 nucleotides are TGTGCCAGCAGCTTAGTAGATCAGCCCCAGCATTTT.

This chain joins TRBV5-8 and TRBJ2-3; 9 bases line up with TRBD2. Unmatched junction bases numbered 6, after V lost 4 bases and J lost 6 bases. The CDR3 has 14 residues. Looked up from germline, CDR1 is SGHTS and CDR2 is YDEGEE. The CDR3 here is CASSPGLAYDTQYF. The CDR3 DNA reads TGTGCCAGCAGCCCGGGACTAGCCTACGATACGCAGTATTTT.

J is TRBJ2-3 and V is TRBV29-1; 8 bases match TRBD2. CDR1 and CDR2 from the germline V gene are SQVTM and ANQGSEA. The junction had 9 bases not matched to a gene; V was cut back by 7 bases and J by 3 bases. This CDR3 spans 14 amino acids. The CDR3 DNA sequence: TGCAGCGAGCCAGGGGCTAGCGGGACAGATACGCAGTATTTT. Translation: CSEPGASGTDTQYF.

The chain uses TRBV7-6 and TRBJ2-1; TRBD2 matches at 7 bases. This CDR3 is 15 amino acids long. Germline V CDR1 and CDR2: SGHVS, FNYEAQ. J lost 8 bases, V lost 1 base, and 8 bases had no gene match. CDR3 loop: CASSLGGGRSYEQFF. The CDR3 DNA sequence: TGTGCCAGCAGCTTAGGCGGGGGAAGGTCGTATGAGCAGTTCTTC. The full variable domain, rest sourced from reference TRBV7-6 and TRBJ2-1, is GAGVSQSPRYKVTKRGQDVALRCDPISGHVSLYWYRQALGQGPEFLTYFNYEAQQDKSGLPNDRFSAERPEGSISTLTIQRTEQRDSAMYRCASSLGGGRSYEQFFGPGTRLTVL.

The rearrangement joins TRBV9 to TRBJ2-2; TRBD2 matches 11 bases. This CDR3 has 18 residues. Germline CDR1 and CDR2: SGDLS and YYNGEE. Trimming took 0 bases from V and 1 from J; bases not matched to a gene: 5. The CDR3 sequence is CASSVVPSGRLNTGELFF. The CDR3 DNA follows: TGTGCCAGCAGCGTAGTCCCTAGCGGGAGGTTGAACACCGGGGAGCTGTTTTTT.